This TCR beta chain was recovered during a study of shared clonotypes between healthy human individuals. Study-wide background: Three CD4 naive, three CD4 memory, two CD8 naive and one CD8 memory plate were used per donor.

Sorted-subset replicate PCR reactions contained around 220 ng DNA, corresponding to about 30,000 T cell genomes. The table came from immunoSEQ multiplex PCR; TCRdb's copy has only in-frame clones and leaves some out. The sample shows about 2.3 million clones, about nine tenths of them seen only once. In regard to this clone: As yet, its antigen is unknown.

V was cut by 4 bases and J by 6 bases, with 14 bases left in between. This CDR3 is built from 14 residues. From germline, CDR1 is SGHRS and CDR2 YFSETQ. Points from the study as a whole: Sharing across four donors was highest in naive CD4 (around 5%) and lowest in memory CD8 (around 0.4%).

Healthy and HIV-negative, the adult donors had no recent acute infections or vaccinations. The sequencing input was naive CD4+ T cells from PBMCs. The subset: CD45RA+ positively selected. The chain employs TRBV5-1 and TRBJ2-1; tentative D call: TRBD2 (5 bases). The clonotype originates from a man younger than 35 in good health. Some clones in this sample may be carry-over from other donors' samples. The CDR3 protein is CASSPLVTGNEQFF. The CDR3, as DNA: TGCGCCAGCAGCCCACTAGTTACGGGCAATGAGCAGTTCTTC.